This TCR beta chain was identified during a study of regulatory T cells in long-lasting Graves disease. Construction of TCR beta libraries relied on iRepertoire HTBI primers and on Arm-PCR targeting CDR3 regions. Using its own MiXCR run on the multiplex PCR reads, TCRdb lists one record per CDR3 protein. There are 420,000 or so distinct CDR3 sequences in the sample; 23% occur only once, and around 26% lies in the top ten. Indicated time point: persistent/refractory GD, antithyroid drugs over 5 years with positive TRAb. The TCR library was made from RNA that had been extracted from PBMCs in TRIzol. The germline V gene has CDR1 MDHEN and CDR2 SYDVKM. The CDR3 consists of 15 residues. With 3 bases clipped from V and 7 bases from J, the junction kept 6 bases outside the gene matches.

The clonotype was recovered from a female donor with Graves disease. Sequenced material: peripheral blood mononuclear cells (PBMCs), taken when the disease was refractory, from a patient treated with antithyroid drugs. The rearrangement uses TRBV28 and TRBJ1-2, with 12 positions matching TRBD1. The CDR3 loop is CASSLGTGGVFGYTF. The CDR3 DNA reads TGTGCCAGCAGTTTGGGGACAGGGGGCGTGTTTGGCTACACCTTC.